The 15 T cell receptor beta chains reported below all come from one sample, sequenced in a study of T cells after yellow fever vaccination. Each CDR3 protein is one row after TCRdb ran MiXCR on the 5' RACE reads. The sample includes some 420,000 distinct CDR3 sequences, approximately 18% of them seen just once. The sequenced sample was PBMCs, obtained before the yellow fever booster vaccination. The source of these receptors is a man aged 18-30 years who received the YFV17D yellow fever vaccine.

This clonotype was observed at least ten times. The DNA of the CDR3 is TGCGCCAGCAGCTTGGCCTCAGCTAATGAGCAGTTCTTC. Translation: CASSLASANEQFF. The gene calls are TRBV5-1 and TRBJ2-1; D is unclear. The CDR3 consists of 13 residues. The ends were cut back, 0 bases at V and 7 bases at J, with 8 bases in the middle. CDR1 and CDR2 from the germline V gene are SGHRS and YFSETQ.

The V and J genes are TRBV11-2 and TRBJ2-7, with 8 bases that match TRBD1. The germline V gene has CDR1 SGHAT and CDR2 FQNNGV. The CDR3 sequence is 14 residues long. The trim removed 5 bases at V and 7 bases at J, leaving 10 bases unmatched. This chain's CDR3 is CASSDRQGTREQYF. In DNA, the CDR3 is TGTGCCAGCAGCGATAGACAGGGGACGAGGGAGCAGTACTTC.

J is TRBJ2-7 and V is TRBV4-3, with D uncertain. Germline values: CDR1 LGHNA, CDR2 YSLEER. The CDR3 loop spans 17 amino acids. V lost 0 bases to trimming and J lost 4 bases, with 19 bases between them. The CDR3 nucleotides read TGCGCCAGCAGCCAAGATGGTTGGTCAGAGATGGGTTACGAGCAGTACTTC. Translating gives CASSQDGWSEMGYEQYF.

This rearrangement joins TRBV6-1 to TRBJ1-1, with D possibly TRBD1 on 5 matching bases. There are 15 residues in the CDR3. CDR1 is MNHNS, CDR2 SASEGT, per germline. The germline V and J ends were trimmed by 5 bases and 6 bases, with 19 bases remaining between them. CDR3 residues: CASSRGYSGKAEAFF. The CDR3 nucleotides read TGTGCCAGCAGTCGGGGGTACTCCGGGAAAGCTGAAGCTTTCTTT.

V and J are TRBV9 and TRBJ2-3; TRBD2 agrees at 7 bases. The CDR3 runs to 15 residues. The ends lost 0 bases at V and 4 bases at J; junction bases unmatched: 5. The germline V gene encodes CDR1 SGDLS and CDR2 YYNGEE. The CDR3 region is CASSVVGGGADTQYF. The CDR3 nucleotides are TGTGCCAGCAGCGTAGTGGGCGGGGGAGCAGATACGCAGTATTTT. Combining the CDR3 with reference TRBV9 and TRBJ2-3 gives the whole variable domain DSGVTQTPKHLITATGQRVTLRCSPRSGDLSVYWYQQSLDQGLQFLIQYYNGEERAKGNILERFSAQQFPDLHSELNLSSLELGDSALYFCASSVVGGGADTQYFGPGTRLTVL.

This clonotype was observed at least ten times. The rearrangement uses TRBV5-1 and TRBJ1-1, with a tentative D call TRBD1 (5 bases). Germline CDR1 and CDR2: SGHRS and YFSETQ. The CDR3 contains 15 residues. Trimming left V 0 bases short and J 3 bases short, with 12 bases between. The CDR3: CASSLAGGRDTEAFF. The CDR3 DNA reads as TGCGCCAGCAGCTTGGCCGGGGGACGCGACACTGAAGCTTTCTTT.

The gene calls are TRBV7-9 and TRBJ2-1; no clear D gene. V shed 4 bases and J shed 0 bases, with 10 bases lying between them. This CDR3 spans 15 amino acids. Germline CDR1 SEHNR, CDR2 FQNEAQ (reference sequence). The CDR3, as DNA: TGTGCCAGCAGCTCACTGGGCGGCTCCTACAATGAGCAGTTCTTC. Encoded protein: CASSSLGGSYNEQFF. Combining the CDR3 with reference TRBV7-9 and TRBJ2-1 gives the whole variable domain DTGVSQNPRHKITKRGQNVTFRCDPISEHNRLYWYRQTLGQGPEFLTYFQNEAQLEKSRLLSDRFSAERPKGSFSTLEIQRTEQGDSAMYLCASSSLGGSYNEQFFGPGTRLTVL.

This clonotype came up a few times. This chain links TRBV28 with TRBJ2-2, with D maybe TRBD2 (5 bases). The CDR3 has 17 amino acids. The ends were cut back, 5 bases at V and 1 base at J, with 17 bases in the middle. Germline V CDR1 and CDR2: MDHEN, SYDVKM. This CDR3 is CASSEGSQVLNTGELFF. The CDR3 DNA is TGTGCCAGCAGTGAGGGCTCACAAGTATTGAACACCGGGGAGCTGTTTTTT.

V usage is TRBV4-3 and J usage is TRBJ2-5; D remains ambiguous. CDR1 LGHNA and CDR2 YSLEER come from the germline V gene. The CDR3 is 15 amino acids. V lost 0 bases and J 4 bases, leaving 12 bases between the germline ends. The DNA of the CDR3 is TGCGCCAGCAGCCAAGAACTGGGCCTGGGAGAGACCCAGTACTTC. It encodes CASSQELGLGETQYF.

This clonotype was observed a few times. Here the CDR3 reads CASRIAGGRETQYF. In nucleotides, the CDR3 is TGTGCCAGCAGGATAGCGGGGGGGCGGGAGACCCAGTACTTC. The V and J genes are TRBV12-3 or TRBV12-4 and TRBJ2-5; 11 nucleotides align to TRBD2. V shed 6 bases, J shed 5 bases, and the junction held 5 bases outside the gene matches. The CDR3 has 14 residues.

Worth noting for this clonotype: Likely a read error: the CDR3 ends without its conserved phenylalanine or tryptophan. This chain links TRBV10-3 with TRBJ2-3; D perhaps matches TRBD1 (6 bases). The CDR3 runs to 18 residues. Looked up from germline, CDR1 is ENHRY and CDR2 is SYGVKD. V was trimmed by 0 bases and J by 4 bases, leaving 20 bases between them. This CDR3 reads CAISESPWTAPGADTQYV. The CDR3 DNA reads TGTGCCATCAGTGAGTCCCCCTGGACAGCCCCCGGGGCAGATACGCAGTATGTT.

The sample holds a few counts of this clonotype. The J gene is TRBJ2-1, the V gene TRBV24-1, with 9 bases that match TRBD2. This CDR3 spans 17 amino acids. The ends lost 4 bases at V and 0 bases at J; junction bases unmatched: 6. Germline values: CDR1 KGHDR, CDR2 SFDVKD. CDR3 nucleotide sequence: TGTGCCACCAGTGACAGACTAGCGGCCCGCTCCTACAATGAGCAGTTCTTC. Residues: CATSDRLAARSYNEQFF.

J is TRBJ2-1 and V is TRBV6-2 or TRBV6-3; 14 bases map to TRBD2. In germline, CDR1 is MNHEY, CDR2 SVGEGT. This CDR3 region has 17 residues. V was pared by 5 bases and J by 0 bases, with 3 bases of the junction left unmatched. CDR3 residues: CASSGTSGGGSYNEQFF. CDR3 coding DNA: TGTGCCAGCAGTGGGACTAGCGGGGGAGGCTCCTACAATGAGCAGTTCTTC.

This clonotype appeared a few times. V gene TRBV7-3 combines with J gene TRBJ2-2; 7 bases map to TRBD2. The CDR3 contains 14 residues. Germline V gene sequence: CDR1 SGHTA, CDR2 FQGTGA. The ends lost 5 bases at V and 6 bases at J; junction bases unmatched: 6. The CDR3 coding sequence is TGTGCCAGCAGCACCCGACTAGCAGCCGGGGAGCTGTTTTTT. This sequence encodes CASSTRLAAGELFF.

This clonotype was counted between two and nine times. The V and J genes are TRBV5-1 and TRBJ2-7; TRBD2 aligns across 9 bases. V lost 1 base and J lost 0; bases outside the gene matches: 2. The CDR3 extends over 15 amino acids. Germline CDR1 SGHRS, CDR2 YFSETQ. The CDR3 nucleotides are TGCGCCAGCAGCTTGCTAGCGGGGCACTCCTACGAGCAGTACTTC. Translation: CASSLLAGHSYEQYF.